These 15 T cell receptor beta chains came from one sample sequenced in a study of cytomegalovirus exposure and HLA in healthy donors. TCRdb's copy holds only in-frame clones and misses some; the assay was immunoSEQ multiplex PCR. The table records some 230,000 clones, about nine tenths of them present only once. Sequenced material: PBMCs. Receptors originate from a woman between 18 and 29 years old in good health and CMV-seronegative.

This clone was seen only once. V and J are TRBV5-4 and TRBJ2-1; tentatively, D is TRBD1 (8 bases). V lost 4 bases and J lost 10, with 21 bases in between. The germline gives CDR1 SGHNT, CDR2 YYREEE (reference sequence). CDR3 length: 15 residues. The CDR3 sequence is CASSRPGQEAGEQFF. DNA for the CDR3: TGTGCCAGCAGCCGGCCGGGACAGGAAGCGGGAGAGCAGTTCTTC.

The rearrangement joins TRBV2 to TRBJ1-2; 7 bases align to TRBD1. The CDR3 runs 16 residues. The V segment lost 7 bases and the J segment 0 bases; nucleotides outside the gene matches: 11. Looked up from germline, CDR1 is SNHLY and CDR2 is FYNNEI. In DNA form, the CDR3 reads TGTGCCAGCACCAGACAGGGCGTTCCGGCTAACTATGGCTACACCTTC. Translation: CASTRQGVPANYGYTF.

The chain combines TRBV7-9 with TRBJ2-6, with D perhaps matching TRBD1 (5 bases). With 8 bases removed from V and 2 bases from J, the gap between germline ends came to 7 bases. Germline CDR1 reads SEHNR; CDR2 reads FQNEAQ (reference sequence). The CDR3 length is 13 residues. The CDR3 region is CASGAPGANVLTF. The CDR3 DNA sequence: TGTGCCAGCGGGGCCCCTGGGGCCAACGTCCTGACTTTC.

V gene TRBV30 combines with J gene TRBJ1-3; D might be TRBD1 (5 bases). Germline assignment: CDR1 GTSNPN and CDR2 SVGIG (reference sequence). V lost 3 bases and J 0 bases, leaving 9 bases between the germline ends. This CDR3 has 14 amino acids. CDR3 in amino acids: CAWRPDSSGNTIYF. The CDR3 coding sequence is TGTGCCTGGAGGCCAGACAGCTCTGGAAACACCATATATTTT.

The gene calls are TRBV5-1 and TRBJ2-5; no firm D call. Trimming removed 0 bases from V and 3 bases from J, with 6 bases in between. The germline CDR1 and CDR2 sequences are SGHRS and YFSETQ. This CDR3 has 13 residues. CDR3 residues: CASSLAAEETQYF. CDR3 bases: TGCGCCAGCAGCTTGGCCGCAGAAGAGACCCAGTACTTC.

The chain is built from TRBV19 and TRBJ1-1; D remains ambiguous. Between the trimmed V and J ends, which lost 2 bases and 5 bases, there was a span of 12 bases. Germline assignment: CDR1 LNHDA and CDR2 SQIVND (reference sequence). The CDR3 consists of 14 residues. CDR3 sequence reads: CASSITGLLTEAFF. The CDR3 DNA sequence: TGTGCCAGTAGTATAACGGGGTTGCTGACTGAAGCTTTCTTT. The full variable domain, completed using reference TRBV19 and TRBJ1-1, is DGGITQSPKYLFRKEGQNVTLSCEQNLNHDAMYWYRQDPGQGLRLIYYSQIVNDFQKGDIAEGYSVSREKKESFPLTVTSAQKNPTAFYLCASSITGLLTEAFFGQGTRLTVV.

This chain links TRBV4-1 with TRBJ1-2; tentative D call: TRBD1 (6 bases). CDR3 length equals 16 residues. V lost 1 base to trimming and J lost 8 bases, with 20 bases between them. Germline lookup yields CDR1 MGHRA and CDR2 YSYEKL. The CDR3 DNA sequence: TGCGCCAGCAGCCAAGCCGAAGTGGGGGCGAAGGAAGGCTACACCTTC. It codes for CASSQAEVGAKEGYTF.

This chain connects TRBV6-6 to TRBJ2-7; D might be TRBD1 (5 bases). Germline CDR1 reads MNHNY; CDR2 reads SVGAGI (reference sequence). The CDR3 is 14 amino acids. V was clipped by 7 bases and J by 0 bases, with 13 bases between them. CDR3 nucleotides: TGTGCCAGCATCCCCGGCGACAGCTCCTACGAGCAGTACTTC. It codes for CASIPGDSSYEQYF.

The chain uses TRBV7-9 and TRBJ2-2; 9 positions match TRBD1. This CDR3 is built from 17 residues. Per germline, CDR1 SEHNR and CDR2 FQNEAQ (reference sequence). With V trimmed by 5 bases and J by 0 bases, 7 bases remained unmatched. Here the CDR3 reads CASSIEGTGSNTGELFF. CDR3 in DNA: TGTGCCAGCAGCATTGAAGGGACAGGGTCGAACACCGGGGAGCTGTTTTTT.

The chain joins TRBV2 to TRBJ2-7; 9 positions agree with TRBD1. After removal of 6 bases from V and 5 bases from J, the junction contained 14 bases not matched to a gene. Germline CDR1 is SNHLY and CDR2 is FYNNEI. The CDR3 covers 16 residues. CDR3 protein: CASRLQGAMALDEQYF. In nucleotides, the CDR3 is TGTGCCAGCAGACTACAGGGGGCGATGGCTTTGGACGAGCAGTACTTC.

V gene TRBV4-1 combines with J gene TRBJ1-1, with TRBD1 as a possible D gene (6 bases). The CDR3 is 14 amino acids. CDR1 is MGHRA and CDR2 is YSYEKL in the germline V gene. Trimming left V 1 base short and J 5 bases short, with 11 bases between. The CDR3 region is CASSQGGRGTEAFF. The CDR3 region has the DNA TGCGCCAGCAGCCAAGGGGGGCGGGGGACTGAAGCTTTCTTT.

The chain has TRBV2 and TRBJ2-1; 7 nucleotides agree with TRBD2. The J segment lost 7 bases and the V segment lost 7 bases, leaving 4 bases of the junction unmatched. The CDR3 consists of 12 residues. Germline CDR1 is SNHLY and CDR2 is FYNNEI. The CDR3 DNA reads as TGTGCCAGCACCCCCGGGGGGAATGAGCAGTTCTTC. Its translation is CASTPGGNEQFF.

The genes are TRBV5-6 and TRBJ2-4; a possible D gene is TRBD2 (6 bases). This CDR3 is 14 amino acids long. V shed 1 base and J shed 8 bases, with 13 bases lying between them. From germline, CDR1 is SGHDT and CDR2 YYEEEE. DNA for the CDR3: TGTGCCAGCAGCTTGCCGACCTCGGGGGACATTCAGTACTTC. It translates to CASSLPTSGDIQYF.

V usage is TRBV2 and J usage is TRBJ1-1; no firm D call. The CDR3 is made up of 14 amino acids. Germline V CDR1 and CDR2: SNHLY, FYNNEI. V lost 5 bases to trimming and J lost 3 bases, with 13 bases between them. The CDR3 DNA reads as TGTGCCAGCAGTTCCCCCCCAGTTCACACTGAAGCTTTCTTT. Protein product: CASSSPPVHTEAFF.

This chain uses TRBV5-1 with TRBJ2-1; 10 bases agree with TRBD2. J gave up 3 bases and V 4 bases, and 16 bases lay outside the gene matches. The CDR3 has 19 residues. In germline, CDR1 is SGHRS, CDR2 YFSETQ. The CDR3 DNA sequence: TGCGCCAGCAGCCCGATGGCCAGCGGGAGGGCCGGGGTCTACAATGAGCAGTTCTTC. Translation: CASSPMASGRAGVYNEQFF.